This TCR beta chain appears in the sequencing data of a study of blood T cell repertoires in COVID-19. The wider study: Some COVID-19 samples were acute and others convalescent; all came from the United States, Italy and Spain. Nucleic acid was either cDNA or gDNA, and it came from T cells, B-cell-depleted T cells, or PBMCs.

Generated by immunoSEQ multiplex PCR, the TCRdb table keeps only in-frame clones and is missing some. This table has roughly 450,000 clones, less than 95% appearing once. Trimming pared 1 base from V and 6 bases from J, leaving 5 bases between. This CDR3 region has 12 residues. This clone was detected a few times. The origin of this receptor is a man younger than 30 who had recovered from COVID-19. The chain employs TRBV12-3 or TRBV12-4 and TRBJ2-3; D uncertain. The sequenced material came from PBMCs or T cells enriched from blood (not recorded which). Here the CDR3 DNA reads TGTGCCAGCAGTTTAGTGGGCGATACGCAGTATTTT. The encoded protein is CASSLVGDTQYF.